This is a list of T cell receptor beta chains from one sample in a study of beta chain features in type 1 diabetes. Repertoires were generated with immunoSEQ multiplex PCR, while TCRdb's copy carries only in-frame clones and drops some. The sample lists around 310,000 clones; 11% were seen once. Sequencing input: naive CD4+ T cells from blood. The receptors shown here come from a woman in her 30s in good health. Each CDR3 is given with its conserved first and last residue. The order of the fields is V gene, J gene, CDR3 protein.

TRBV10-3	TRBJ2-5	CAIRGTSGSETQYF
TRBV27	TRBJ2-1	CATEQEGGGYNEQFF
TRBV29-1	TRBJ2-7	CSVLGQFYEQYF
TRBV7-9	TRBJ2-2	CASSPRDRGRTGELFF
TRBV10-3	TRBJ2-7	CAISTTSGDYEQYF
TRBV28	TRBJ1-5	CASRRDTNQPQHF
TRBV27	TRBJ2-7	CASSSAYEQYF
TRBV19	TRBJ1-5	CASNYLPQPQHF
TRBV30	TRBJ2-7	CAWRYGTNYEQYF
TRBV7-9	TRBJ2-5	CASREVGETQYF
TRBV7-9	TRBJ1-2	CASSPDMNYGYTF
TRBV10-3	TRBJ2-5	CAISDLQETQYF
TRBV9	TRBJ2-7	CASSEAGGTSRLHEQYF
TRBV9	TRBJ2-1	CASSAIAGAINEQFF
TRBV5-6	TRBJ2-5	CASSRTSGDQETQYF
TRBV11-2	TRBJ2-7	CASSLRVEQYF
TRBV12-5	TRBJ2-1	CASGLVPPRGQRFTEQFF
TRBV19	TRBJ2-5	CASSIRDRGFQETQYF
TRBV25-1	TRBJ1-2	CASREGDSAYGYTF
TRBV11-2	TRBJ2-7	CASSRASGRAYEQYF
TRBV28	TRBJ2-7	CASSLGTGSPSEQYF
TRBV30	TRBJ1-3	CAWSIGPGGAGNTIYF
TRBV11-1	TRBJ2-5	CASSLMGLPQETQYF
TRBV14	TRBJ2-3	CASSRTSGTDTQYF
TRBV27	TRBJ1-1	CASSPRARGTEAFF
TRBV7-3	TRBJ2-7	CASSMGQGPYEQYF
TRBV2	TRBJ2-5	CASRLVAGGSETQYF
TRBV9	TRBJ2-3	CASSDSVADTQYF
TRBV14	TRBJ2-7	CASSQLYGSEQYF
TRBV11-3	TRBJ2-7	CASSLGTSGSYEQYF
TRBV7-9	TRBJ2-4	CASSFGVRGKNIQYF
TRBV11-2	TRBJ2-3	CASSTGLAARVTQYF
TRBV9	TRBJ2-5	CASSPRTGQETQYF
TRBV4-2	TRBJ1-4	CASSQDHADGATNEKLFF
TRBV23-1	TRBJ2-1	CASSTTRGTSSYNEQFF
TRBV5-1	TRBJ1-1	CASSDRDWATPFF
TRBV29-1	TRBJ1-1	CSVSTGGNTEAFF
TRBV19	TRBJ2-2	CASSPGTGELFF
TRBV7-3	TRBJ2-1	CASARSSYNEQFF
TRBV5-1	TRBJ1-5	CASSLEEGSQPQHF
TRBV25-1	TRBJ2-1	CASSTRLAAYNEQFF